This T cell receptor beta chain came from a study of blood T cell repertoires in COVID-19. The method was immunoSEQ multiplex PCR; TCRdb's version includes in-frame clones alone and lacks a portion of them. The sample includes some 74,000 clones, 65% to 80% seen only once; the top ten take 8.5% to 10%. The junction had 6 bases not matched to a gene; V was cut back by 2 bases and J by 7 bases. Germline V lookup: CDR1 LNHDA, CDR2 SQIVND (reference sequence). The CDR3 length is 15 residues. The clonotype was recovered from a woman aged 45-65 years with acute or convalescent COVID-19. The chain is built from TRBV19 and TRBJ1-5; TRBD1 matches at 9 bases. The sample consisted of peripheral blood. Here the CDR3 reads CASSITGQGGQPQHF. CDR3 sequence (DNA): TGTGCCAGTAGTATAACGGGACAGGGCGGACAGCCCCAGCATTTT.